The clone carrying this T cell receptor (beta chain) was counted once. Its antigen is not identified. This specimen belongs to a study of T cell responses to AZD1222 COVID-19 vaccine. Study-wide results and limits: Receipt of two AZD1222 doses was followed by a rise in Spike-specific TCR breadth and depth.

Generated by immunoSEQ multiplex PCR, the TCRdb table keeps only in-frame clones and is missing some. The sample gives roughly 180,000 clones, roughly nine tenths of which show up once; less than 2% is in the top ten. V lost 4 bases and J lost 4; bases outside the gene matches: 7. The germline V gene has CDR1 WNHNN and CDR2 SYGVQD (reference sequence). The CDR3 length is 15 residues. This chain links TRBV10-1 with TRBJ1-1; TRBD1 agrees at 9 bases. The specimen was peripheral blood, collected 28 days after the second AZD1222 dose. The receptor was derived from an adult who received the AZD1222 COVID-19 vaccine. As DNA, the CDR3 is TGCGCCAGCAGTGCCTACGGGACAGGGTTCACTGAAGCTTTCTTT. Its translation: CASSAYGTGFTEAFF.